The 14 T cell receptor beta chains reported below all come from one sample, sequenced in a study of cytomegalovirus exposure and HLA in healthy donors (dated by TCRdb to 2017 to 2019). Receptor libraries were prepared by the immunoSEQ multiplex PCR assay. For the multiplex PCR, a mixture combining 60 forward primers for TCR Vbeta segments and 13 reverse primers for TCR Jbeta segments was used. TCRdb obtained this table from immuneACCESS and retained in-frame rearrangements with V and J assigned. These tables miss some clones; where compared with another copy, unresolved V genes account for less than half of the shortfall, and the remainder is unexplained. The table for this sample lists about 180,000 clones; approximately 80% of them were counted only once. The top ten constitute about 2% of the sample. The sample consisted of PBMCs. The receptors derive from a woman aged 25 to 39 in good health and CMV-seronegative.

V is TRBV1 and J is TRBJ1-5; the table names TRBD1, a call not compared with the DNA. TRBV1 is a pseudogene segment. The CDR3 sequence is 17 residues long. In nucleotides, the CDR3 is TGCACCAGCAGCCCGTCTCCACAGGGAAATAGCAATCAGCCCCAGCATTTT. It translates to CTSSPSPQGNSNQPQHF.

Only one count was recorded for this clone. One junction end does not reproduce the germline sequence, and a read error may be involved. The chain is built from TRBV2 and TRBJ2-4; 7 bases align to TRBD1. Per the germline V gene, CDR1 is SNHLY and CDR2 is FYNNEI. The CDR3 totals 16 residues. The CDR3 nucleotides read TGTGCCAGCAGTGAAGGAATTACAGGGGAAAAAAACAGTCAGTACTTC. Protein sequence: CASSEGITGEKNSQYF.

CDR3 amino acids: CASSQAQGRGPGELFF. Written as DNA, the CDR3 is TGTGCCAGCAGCCAGGCACAGGGGAGAGGGCCCGGGGAGCTGTTTTTT. The rearrangement joins TRBV11-3 to TRBJ2-2; 7 nucleotides align to TRBD1. CDR3 length: 16 residues. Germline V gene data show CDR1 as SGHNT and CDR2 as YENEEA. The J segment lost 6 bases and the V segment lost 5 bases, leaving 12 bases of the junction unmatched.

This clone was counted between two and nine times. The gene calls are TRBV11-3 and TRBJ2-1; TRBD1 matches 7 bases. This CDR3 is built from 15 residues. V lost 0 bases, J lost 10 bases, and 9 bases stayed unmatched. Looked up from germline, CDR1 is SGHNT and CDR2 is YENEEA. CDR3 in amino acids: CASSLDSGRTGEQFF. CDR3 sequence (DNA): TGTGCCAGCAGCTTAGATTCGGGAAGGACAGGAGAGCAGTTCTTC.

The DNA for the CDR3 is TGTGCCACCTCCCCGGGGGACGAGCAGTACTTC. Its translation is CATSPGDEQYF. V and J are TRBV19 and TRBJ2-7; D possibly corresponds to TRBD2 (6 bases). Per germline, CDR1 LNHDA and CDR2 SQIVND (reference sequence). The CDR3 length is 11 residues. The V end was cut by 10 bases, the J end by 5 bases, with 12 bases between.

This clone was observed a single time. The genes are TRBV18 and TRBJ1-2; 9 nucleotides match TRBD1. Losses at the gene ends were 4 bases for V and 2 bases for J; bases not matched to a gene: 5. CDR1 and CDR2 from the germline V gene are KGHSH and LQKENI. The length of the CDR3 is 15 residues. In DNA form, the CDR3 reads TGTGCCAGCTCACACCGGGACAGGGAAAACTATGGCTACACCTTC. As protein: CASSHRDRENYGYTF.

This chain links TRBV25-1 with TRBJ1-2; D perhaps matches TRBD1 (6 bases). With 8 bases removed from V and 5 bases from J, the gap between germline ends came to 18 bases. The CDR3 length is 14 residues. Germline-derived CDR1 and CDR2 are MGHDK and SYGVNS. The DNA of the CDR3 is TGTGCCAGCGATCCCTCGGACAGCCGGTATGGCTACACCTTC. It translates to CASDPSDSRYGYTF.

The rearrangement joins TRBV9 to TRBJ2-3; D unclear. The CDR3 length is 16 residues. In germline, CDR1 is SGDLS, CDR2 YYNGEE. Trimming cost V 0 bases and J 0 bases, with 11 bases left between them. The CDR3 sequence is CASSVVGGPSTDTQYF. For the CDR3, the DNA is TGTGCCAGCAGCGTAGTTGGCGGCCCTAGCACAGATACGCAGTATTTT.

V usage is TRBV7-2 and J usage is TRBJ1-3, with 7 bases aligning to TRBD1. Germline CDR1 and CDR2: SGHTA and FQGNSA. The ends lost 6 bases at V and 4 bases at J; junction bases unmatched: 3. The CDR3 runs to 13 residues. The DNA for the CDR3 is TGTGCCAGCAGAACAGGGGAAGGAAACACCATATATTTT. This sequence encodes CASRTGEGNTIYF.

The V and J genes are TRBV28 and TRBJ2-2, with D perhaps matching TRBD2 (5 bases). Germline CDR1 and CDR2: MDHEN and SYDVKM. V was pared by 6 bases and J by 5 bases, with 19 bases between. CDR3 length: 16 residues. In DNA form, the CDR3 reads TGTGCCAGCAGCTTCGGGGTTGCCGAGCAGACCGGGGAGCTGTTTTTT. Protein: CASSFGVAEQTGELFF.

The chain is built from TRBV6-5 and TRBJ1-1; 9 nucleotides agree with TRBD1. With 6 bases clipped from V and 4 bases from J, the junction kept 9 bases outside the gene matches. Germline CDR1 is MNHEY and CDR2 is SVGAGI. The CDR3 spans 15 residues. The CDR3 coding sequence is TGTGCCAGCAGACAAATCACAGGGGGCGGCACTGAAGCTTTCTTT. The encoded protein is CASRQITGGGTEAFF.

The chain uses TRBV11-2 and TRBJ2-3, with TRBD1 matching 7 bases. After removal of 2 bases from V and 5 bases from J, the junction contained 7 bases not matched to a gene. Per germline, CDR1 SGHAT and CDR2 FQNNGV. This CDR3 is built from 15 residues. CDR3 sequence reads: CASSLTEGALDTQYF. DNA for the CDR3: TGTGCCAGCAGCTTAACTGAGGGGGCCCTAGATACGCAGTATTTT.

V gene TRBV28 combines with J gene TRBJ2-1; the match to TRBD2 covers 8 bases. Germline V gene lookup returns CDR1 MDHEN and CDR2 SYDVKM. This CDR3 region has 18 residues. V shed 9 bases and J 2 bases; nucleotides not matched to a gene: 18. The CDR3 DNA follows: TGTGCCAGTATATCCGGGACTAGTGCCCTTCGCGCCTACAATGAGCAGTTCTTC. Encoded protein: CASISGTSALRAYNEQFF.

The count of this clone is one. The gene calls are TRBV30 and TRBJ2-1; a possible D gene is TRBD1 (5 bases). Germline V CDR1 and CDR2: GTSNPN, SVGIG (reference sequence). This CDR3 region has 15 residues. V was cut by 2 bases and J by 2 bases, with 13 bases left in between. The CDR3 region is CAWSQGIGTYNEQFF. Here the CDR3 DNA reads TGTGCCTGGAGTCAGGGCATCGGTACCTACAATGAGCAGTTCTTC.